This is a list of T cell receptor beta chains from one sample in a study of cytomegalovirus exposure and HLA in healthy donors. TCRdb's table, derived via immunoSEQ multiplex PCR, lists solely in-frame clones and lacks some. The sample has tens of thousands of clones, about 75% seen once. Sequencing used PBMCs. All receptors derive from a man aged 35-49 years in good health and CMV-seronegative. CDR3s include the opening cysteine and the closing phenylalanine or tryptophan. D genes are given only for firm matches. Clone sizes are given selectively: once, few, many, or a class where the clone is expanded.

>.|.|TRBJ1-1|TRBV6-6
TGTGCCAGCAAGGAGACTGAACTAGCTTTCTTT
CASKETELAFF
>TRBD1|.|TRBJ1-1|TRBV25-1
TGTGCCAGCAGTAGTACAGGGGACACTGAAGCTTTCTTT
CASSSTGDTEAFF
>.|.|TRBJ1-5|TRBV19
TGTGCCAGTAGTGGCCTCAGGATAGTGAGCAATCAGCCCCAGCATTTT
CASSGLRIVSNQPQHF
>.|.|TRBJ2-7|TRBV19
TGTGCCAGTCAGGTGGGCTTAGGCGAGCAGTACTTC
CASQVGLGEQYF
>.|.|TRBJ2-7|TRBV7-9
TGTGCCAGCAGCTTAGTTCCGGGATCCTACGAGCAGTACTTC
CASSLVPGSYEQYF
>.|.|TRBJ1-5|TRBV28
TGTGCCACAGACAGCGATAGCAATCAGCCCCAGCATTTT
CATDSDSNQPQHF
>TRBD1|.|TRBJ2-1|TRBV5-1
TGCGCCAGCAGCTTGGTGGGACAGGGGGCGCCCAATGAGCAGTTCTTC
CASSLVGQGAPNEQFF
>.|.|TRBJ2-3|TRBV9
TGTGCCAGCAGCGTAGGGGCCGCCGCCACAGATACGCAGTATTTT
CASSVGAAATDTQYF
>.|.|TRBJ1-1|TRBV4-1
TGCGCCAGCAGCCTATCAGGGATAACACGACTTGTAGAGGCTTTCTTT
CASSLSGITRLVEAFF
>.|.|TRBJ1-5|TRBV28
TGTGCCAGCAGCCCCACCCCAGGGTTGAGTAATCAGCCCCAGCATTTT
CASSPTPGLSNQPQHF
>TRBD1|.|TRBJ1-5|TRBV6-1
TGTGCCAGCAGCGCGACAGGGAATCAGCCCCAGCATTTT
CASSATGNQPQHF
>.|.|TRBJ1-5|TRBV28
TGTGCCAGCGTCGATACCCTAAATCAGCCCCAGCATTTT
CASVDTLNQPQHF
>.|.|TRBJ2-1|TRBV2
TGTGCCAGCAGTGAATTAGCGGTCAGCTCCTACAATGAGCAGTTCTTC
CASSELAVSSYNEQFF
>.|few|TRBJ2-7|TRBV9
TGTGCCAGCAGCGTAAACGGAGTGGGGGGCTACGAGCAGTACTTC
CASSVNGVGGYEQYF
>.|.|TRBJ2-7|TRBV2
TGTGCCAGCAGTCAATCCTACGAGCAGTACTTC
CASSQSYEQYF